Each of the 3 T cell receptor beta chains below was sequenced from the same sample in a study of OX40 agonist ivuxolimab in advanced cancers. Using immunoSEQ multiplex PCR, the repertoire was profiled, and TCRdb retains in-frame clones only, with some absent. The sample lists around 55,000 clones, approximately 80% occurring once. The sample consisted of CD4+ or CD8+ T cells sorted from blood, taken in a trial of the OX40 agonist ivuxolimab. The receptors were sampled from an adult with an advanced solid tumor such as melanoma, head and neck, liver or kidney cancer.

This chain links TRBV28 with TRBJ2-5; a possible D gene is TRBD1 (6 bases). Germline values: CDR1 MDHEN, CDR2 SYDVKM. The CDR3 length is 15 residues. Trimming took 2 bases from V and 2 from J, leaving 12 bases between them. The CDR3 here is CASSLGGGGQETQYF. For the CDR3, the DNA is TGTGCCAGCAGTTTAGGTGGGGGCGGACAAGAGACCCAGTACTTC. The full variable domain, completed using reference TRBV28 and TRBJ2-5, is DVKVTQSSRYLVKRTGEKVFLECVQDMDHENMFWYRQDPGLGLRLIYFSYDVKMKEKGDIPEGYSVSREKKERFSLILESASTNQTSMYLCASSLGGGGQETQYFGPGTRLLVL.

V is TRBV7-6 and J is TRBJ2-5; 7 bases map to TRBD2. V was pared by 5 bases and J by 5 bases, with 8 bases of the junction left unmatched. This CDR3 is 14 amino acids long. The germline V gene encodes CDR1 SGHVS and CDR2 FNYEAQ. The CDR3 protein is CASSPRGAGETQYF. DNA of the CDR3: TGTGCCAGCAGCCCCCGAGGAGCGGGGGAGACCCAGTACTTC.

The chain carries TRBV5-4 and TRBJ2-7; 16 bases match TRBD2. With 1 base clipped from V and 0 bases from J, the junction kept 4 bases outside the gene matches. Looked up from germline, CDR1 is SGHNT and CDR2 is YYREEE (reference sequence). This CDR3 region has 18 residues. The CDR3: CASSLKGLAGGPSYEQYF. CDR3 bases: TGTGCCAGCAGCTTGAAGGGACTAGCGGGGGGGCCCTCCTACGAGCAGTACTTC.